This is a list of T cell receptor beta chains from one sample in a study of OX40 agonist ivuxolimab in advanced cancers. The method was immunoSEQ multiplex PCR; TCRdb's version includes in-frame clones alone and lacks a portion of them. There are approximately 80,000 clones in the sample; about 89% occur only once, and approximately 0.41% lies in the top ten. This specimen was CD4+ or CD8+ T cells sorted from blood, taken in a trial of the OX40 agonist ivuxolimab. These receptor sequences come from an adult with an advanced solid tumor such as melanoma, head and neck, liver or kidney cancer. Both conserved end residues are part of each CDR3. The D gene is left open where the match is weak. Clone size is stated in some rows and not others, as once, few, many or a class when expanded.

J gene	D gene	clone size	V gene	CDR3 protein	CDR3 DNA
TRBJ1-1	-	-	TRBV5-6	CASRLGENTEAFF	TGTGCCAGCAGATTGGGGGAGAACACTGAAGCTTTCTTT
TRBJ2-7	-	-	TRBV18	CASSPPAGVRYEQYF	TGTGCCAGCTCACCACCGGCAGGGGTCCGATACGAGCAGTACTTC
TRBJ1-1	-	-	TRBV4-3	CASSQVQNTEAFF	TGCGCCAGCAGCCAAGTGCAGAACACTGAAGCTTTCTTT
TRBJ1-5	-	-	TRBV6-6	CAHGRGLWPQHF	TGTGCCCACGGAAGGGGGTTATGGCCCCAGCATTTT
TRBJ2-3	-	once	TRBV5-4	CASSILLGADTQYF	TGTGCCAGCAGCATACTTCTCGGAGCAGATACGCAGTATTTT
TRBJ2-1	-	-	TRBV4-1	CASSRPRDNNEQFF	TGCGCCAGCAGCCGACCCCGGGACAACAATGAGCAGTTCTTC
TRBJ2-7	-	-	TRBV5-1	CASSLVQGDYEQYF	TGCGCCAGCAGCTTGGTACAGGGCGACTACGAGCAGTACTTC
TRBJ2-7	TRBD1	-	TRBV7-2	CASSWGQSYEQYF	TGTGCCAGCAGCTGGGGACAGAGCTACGAGCAGTACTTC
TRBJ2-2	-	-	TRBV7-6	CASGITRNTGELFF	TGTGCCAGCGGAATCACAAGGAACACCGGGGAGCTGTTTTTT
TRBJ1-2	TRBD1	-	TRBV19	CASSMNRGQNGYTF	TGTGCCAGTAGTATGAACAGGGGGCAGAATGGCTACACCTTC
TRBJ1-2	-	once	TRBV19	CASRPDKNYGYTF	TGTGCCAGTAGACCCGACAAGAACTATGGCTACACCTTC
TRBJ2-1	TRBD2	-	TRBV5-5	CASSLVSSGRYNEQFF	TGTGCCAGCAGCTTGGTGTCTAGCGGGAGGTACAATGAGCAGTTCTTC
TRBJ1-3	-	-	TRBV28	CASSFYRERNTIYF	TGTGCCAGCAGTTTTTACAGGGAAAGAAACACCATATATTTT
TRBJ2-7	TRBD2	once	TRBV18	CASSPPVEPGLAGSREQYF	TGTGCCAGCTCACCACCGGTGGAGCCGGGACTAGCGGGATCGCGCGAGCAGTACTTC
TRBJ2-1	TRBD2	once	TRBV28	CASSPGLAINEQFF	TGTGCCAGCAGCCCGGGACTAGCGATCAATGAGCAGTTCTTC
TRBJ1-2	-	-	TRBV2	CASNFGQASSYTF	TGTGCCAGCAATTTTGGTCAAGCTTCTAGCTACACCTTC
TRBJ2-5	-	-	TRBV5-4	CASSFMPGETQYF	TGTGCCAGCAGCTTCATGCCCGGTGAGACCCAGTACTTC
TRBJ2-5	-	-	TRBV7-7	CASSLAASGGQETQYF	TGTGCTAGCAGCTTAGCGGCGAGTGGAGGCCAAGAGACCCAGTACTTC
TRBJ2-7	-	-	TRBV2	CAVAQTRAEQYF	TGTGCCGTGGCCCAGACTAGGGCCGAGCAGTACTTC
TRBJ2-3	TRBD2	once	TRBV10-3	CAAEAGEMTDTQYF	TGTGCCGCAGAAGCGGGAGAGATGACAGATACGCAGTATTTT
TRBJ2-7	-	once	TRBV30	CAWSVPGKVPNEQYF	TGTGCCTGGAGTGTACCCGGGAAAGTTCCCAACGAGCAGTACTTC
TRBJ1-1	-	-	TRBV29-1	CSAGGYGTDTTEAFF	TGCAGCGCGGGTGGCTATGGGACCGACACGACTGAAGCTTTCTTT
TRBJ2-1	-	-	TRBV4-2	CASSQVGAKQFF	TGTGCCAGCAGCCAAGTAGGGGCTAAGCAGTTCTTC
TRBJ2-7	-	-	TRBV7-9	CASSLAPSEQYF	TGTGCCAGCAGCTTAGCGCCATCCGAGCAGTACTTC
TRBJ2-2	TRBD1	-	TRBV5-1	CASHALPGTGGTGELFF	TGCGCCAGCCATGCCCTCCCCGGGACAGGGGGGACCGGGGAGCTGTTTTTT
TRBJ2-7	-	-	TRBV28	CASWRGAIAYEQYF	TGTGCCAGCTGGAGGGGGGCCATCGCCTACGAGCAGTACTTC
TRBJ1-2	TRBD1	-	TRBV5-5	CASSLEPGTGGNYGYTF	TGTGCCAGCAGCTTGGAGCCCGGGACAGGGGGGAACTATGGCTACACCTTC
TRBJ1-2	TRBD1	once	TRBV19	CASTPGGTGPFYGYTF	TGTGCCAGTACCCCTGGCGGGACAGGGCCCTTCTATGGCTACACCTTC
TRBJ2-3	-	-	TRBV7-8	CASSLTYTTFSTDTQYF	TGTGCCAGCAGCCTTACATACACGACTTTTAGCACAGATACGCAGTATTTT
TRBJ1-2	-	-	TRBV5-4	CASSFSAGNYGYTF	TGTGCCAGCAGCTTCTCGGCAGGAAACTATGGCTACACCTTC
TRBJ1-2	TRBD1	-	TRBV5-5	CASSLEAGGLGYTF	TGTGCCAGCAGCTTGGAGGCAGGGGGACTTGGCTACACCTTC
TRBJ2-1	-	once	TRBV21-1	CASSTRPSGEQFF	TGTGCCAGCAGCACCAGGCCCAGCGGGGAGCAGTTCTTC
TRBJ2-1	-	-	TRBV14	CASSRASSYNEQFF	TGTGCCAGCAGCCGCGCTAGCTCCTACAATGAGCAGTTCTTC
TRBJ2-7	-	-	TRBV27	CASSGGLGAKQYF	TGTGCCAGCAGTGGGGGACTCGGGGCCAAGCAGTACTTC
TRBJ1-2	-	-	TRBV6-5	CASRPSGVNYGYTF	TGTGCCAGCAGGCCCAGCGGAGTTAACTATGGCTACACCTTC
TRBJ1-1	TRBD1	-	TRBV28	CASSSTGGQDTEAFF	TGTGCCAGCAGTTCTACAGGGGGTCAAGACACTGAAGCTTTCTTT
TRBJ2-2	TRBD1	once	TRBV5-5	CASSQGQGPGELFF	TGTGCCAGCAGCCAGGGACAGGGGCCCGGGGAGCTGTTTTTT
TRBJ2-3	TRBD2	-	TRBV28	CASSLRPGLALRDTQYF	TGTGCCAGCAGTCTCCGGCCGGGACTAGCCCTCCGAGATACGCAGTATTTT
TRBJ1-1	-	-	TRBV11-3	CASSPRDGEAFF	TGTGCCAGCAGCCCACGGGACGGCGAAGCTTTCTTT
TRBJ2-7	TRBD1	once	TRBV18	CASSPGQGRVQYF	TGTGCCAGCTCACCGGGACAGGGGAGGGTTCAATACTTC
TRBJ2-3	TRBD2	-	TRBV15	CATAEGGPHTDTQYF	TGTGCCACCGCGGAGGGAGGGCCCCACACAGATACGCAGTATTTT
TRBJ2-7	TRBD2	-	TRBV7-9	CASSRGGSYEQYF	TGTGCCAGCAGCCGGGGGGGCTCCTACGAGCAGTACTTC
TRBJ2-5	-	-	TRBV18	CASSLTQETQYF	TGTGCCAGCTCCCTTACCCAGGAGACCCAGTACTTC
TRBJ1-1	TRBD1	-	TRBV28	CASSVPGQGARTEAFF	TGTGCCAGCAGCGTCCCGGGACAGGGGGCGAGGACTGAAGCTTTCTTT
TRBJ1-1	-	-	TRBV18	CASSLTRNTEAFF	TGTGCCAGCTCATTGACAAGGAACACTGAAGCTTTCTTT
TRBJ2-1	-	-	TRBV29-1	CSGGEGNNEQFF	TGCAGCGGGGGCGAGGGGAACAATGAGCAGTTCTTC
TRBJ2-7	-	-	TRBV6-6	CASSAPGQADEQYF	TGTGCCAGCAGTGCACCGGGACAAGCCGACGAGCAGTACTTC
TRBJ2-1	-	-	TRBV15	CATSRDSSRVSPYNEQFF	TGTGCCACCAGCAGAGATTCTTCCAGGGTGAGCCCCTACAATGAGCAGTTCTTC
TRBJ2-1	-	-	TRBV2	CASIPIANEQFF	TGTGCCAGCATCCCGATCGCGAATGAGCAGTTCTTC
TRBJ1-2	-	-	TRBV5-5	CASSLAGNYGYTF	TGTGCCAGCAGCTTGGCAGGGAACTATGGCTACACCTTC
TRBJ1-4	-	-	TRBV5-4	CASSFSSGGDEKLFF	TGTGCCAGCAGCTTCTCTTCGGGGGGGGATGAAAAACTGTTTTTT